Below, 14 T cell receptor beta chains from the same sample are listed, as sequenced in a study of blood T cell repertoires in COVID-19. Sequencing was performed with immunoSEQ multiplex PCR; in TCRdb, only in-frame clones are kept and a portion is missing. The sample has 25,000 to 30,000 clones; approximately 79% are singletons. The sample was peripheral blood. These receptors were collected from a boy between 2 and 10 years old with active or convalescent COVID-19.

The rearrangement joins TRBV4-1 to TRBJ2-2; D not resolved. Between the trimmed V and J ends, which lost 1 base and 3 bases, there was a span of 9 bases. The CDR3 contains 15 residues. Germline CDR1 MGHRA, CDR2 YSYEKL. The CDR3 DNA follows: TGCGCCAGCAGCCAAGCAGCGACTTACACCGGGGAGCTGTTTTTT. Its translation: CASSQAATYTGELFF.

For this clone: One junction end disagrees with the germline gene, perhaps due to a read error. V is TRBV30 and J is TRBJ1-1, with no clear D. CDR1 is GTSNPN, CDR2 SVGIG, per germline (reference sequence). The CDR3 loop spans 12 amino acids. CDR3 nucleotide sequence: TGTGCCTGGAGTGTACCGAGGGAAAGTCTATGGTTT. It yields the protein CAWSVPRESLWF.

As concerns this clone: Germline is not matched at one junction end, which may reflect a read error. J is TRBJ1-2 and V is TRBV3-1 (or the pseudogene TRBV3-2), with D maybe TRBD1 (5 bases). The germline V gene encodes CDR1 LGHDT and CDR2 YNNKEL (reference sequence). The CDR3 has 15 residues. CDR3 region: CASSQDRVAGLGRSF. The CDR3 nucleotides are TGTGCCAGCAGCCAAGATCGAGTGGCAGGGCTAGGAAGGAGCTTC.

For the CDR3, the DNA is TGCGCCAGCTCCTATCAGGGTAAGGCTGTGAACACTGAAGCTTTCTTT. Translation gives CASSYQGKAVNTEAFF. The V gene is TRBV10-2, the J gene TRBJ1-1; D may be TRBD1 (5 bases). The CDR3 has 16 residues. Trimming cost V 8 bases and J 0 bases, with 19 bases left between them. In germline, CDR1 is WSHSY, CDR2 SAAADI.

The gene calls are TRBV18 and TRBJ2-1; weak D call: TRBD2 (6 bases). Per germline, CDR1 KGHSH and CDR2 LQKENI. V was pared by 3 bases and J by 0 bases, with 15 bases between. CDR3 size: 17 residues. This chain's CDR3 is CASSPEVPSVSYNEQFF. CDR3 coding DNA: TGTGCCAGCTCACCCGAAGTCCCTAGCGTCTCCTACAATGAGCAGTTCTTC.

This chain uses TRBV4-1 with TRBJ2-6, with 8 bases that match TRBD1. This CDR3 region has 19 residues. Germline V gene sequence: CDR1 MGHRA, CDR2 YSYEKL. Trimming at V came to 6 bases and at J to 0 bases, leaving 13 bases not matched to a gene. DNA of the CDR3: TGCGCCAGCAGACCCTTAGGACAGGGCAGTTTCTCTGGGGCCAACGTCCTGACTTTC. Translated, it gives CASRPLGQGSFSGANVLTF.

The chain recombines TRBV4-1 with TRBJ2-7; 8 nucleotides agree with TRBD2. There are 16 residues in the CDR3. V was clipped by 1 base and J by 4 bases; unmatched bases: 9. Germline V lookup: CDR1 MGHRA, CDR2 YSYEKL. CDR3: CASSQVQAGVPYEQYF. CDR3 nucleotide sequence: TGCGCCAGCAGCCAAGTGCAAGCGGGAGTACCGTACGAGCAGTACTTC.

This clone was counted at least ten times. The chain is built from TRBV6-5 and TRBJ2-1; TRBD1 aligns across 8 bases. The CDR3 is 15 amino acids. With V trimmed by 5 bases and J by 6 bases, 9 bases remained unmatched. CDR1 is MNHEY, CDR2 SVGAGI, per germline. The CDR3 protein is CASSRTGFISNEQFF. The CDR3 region has the DNA TGTGCCAGCAGTAGGACAGGGTTCATCAGCAATGAGCAGTTCTTC.

There are a few counts of this clone. The V gene is TRBV5-5, the J gene TRBJ2-3, with 7 bases fitting TRBD2. CDR1 SGHKS and CDR2 YYEKEE come from the germline V gene (reference sequence). The CDR3 length is 17 residues. The ends lost 6 bases at V and 3 bases at J; junction bases unmatched: 16. CDR3 nucleotides: TGTGCCAGCACCCCGCCCCCAACGGGGGGAGGGACAGATACGCAGTATTTT. Translated: CASTPPPTGGGTDTQYF.

J is TRBJ1-3 and V is TRBV5-1, with 9 positions matching TRBD1. Germline V gene data show CDR1 as SGHRS and CDR2 as YFSETQ. CDR3 length: 17 residues. V gave up 0 bases and J gave up 4 bases; unmatched junction bases: 8. The CDR3 coding sequence is TGCGCCAGCAGCTTGGGTGTCGGGACAGGGCGAGGAAACACCATATATTTT. Its protein product is CASSLGVGTGRGNTIYF. Combining the CDR3 with reference TRBV5-1 and TRBJ1-3 gives the whole variable domain KAGVTQTPRYLIKTRGQQVTLSCSPISGHRSVSWYQQTPGQGLQFLFEYFSETQRNKGNFPGRFSGRQFSNSRSEMNVSTLELGDSALYLCASSLGVGTGRGNTIYFGEGSWLTVV.

In this sample, this clone turned up once. The rearrangement joins TRBV11-2 to TRBJ2-5, with D perhaps matching TRBD2 (5 bases). From germline, CDR1 is SGHAT and CDR2 FQNNGV. CDR3 length: 14 amino acids. The V end lost 5 bases, the J end lost 2 bases, and 12 bases lay between the germline ends. The CDR3 nucleotides read TGTGCCAGCAGCCCCCCCGGGGTTCAAGAGACCCAGTACTTC. Translation gives CASSPPGVQETQYF.

V is TRBV10-3 and J is TRBJ1-2; 9 positions match TRBD1. Trimming took 8 bases from V and 7 from J; bases not matched to a gene: 8. Per germline, CDR1 ENHRY and CDR2 SYGVKD. The CDR3 length is 13 residues. CDR3 residues: CAIPQGAGFGYTF. The CDR3 region has the DNA TGTGCCATCCCACAGGGGGCGGGTTTTGGCTACACCTTC.

The chain employs TRBV7-9 and TRBJ2-5, with 7 positions matching TRBD1. V was pared by 3 bases and J by 4 bases, with 8 bases of the junction left unmatched. The CDR3 spans 15 residues. Germline V gives CDR1 SEHNR, CDR2 FQNEAQ (reference sequence). The CDR3: CASSLFTGARETQYF. The CDR3 nucleotides read TGTGCCAGCAGCTTGTTCACAGGGGCTCGAGAGACCCAGTACTTC.

V is TRBV28 and J is TRBJ1-3, with a possible D match to TRBD1 (5 bases). The CDR3 covers 14 residues. Germline V lookup: CDR1 MDHEN, CDR2 SYDVKM. Trimming took 1 base from V and 2 from J, leaving 6 bases between them. DNA for the CDR3: TGTGCCAGCAGTTTATCGGGGGCTGGAAACACCATATATTTT. It translates to CASSLSGAGNTIYF.